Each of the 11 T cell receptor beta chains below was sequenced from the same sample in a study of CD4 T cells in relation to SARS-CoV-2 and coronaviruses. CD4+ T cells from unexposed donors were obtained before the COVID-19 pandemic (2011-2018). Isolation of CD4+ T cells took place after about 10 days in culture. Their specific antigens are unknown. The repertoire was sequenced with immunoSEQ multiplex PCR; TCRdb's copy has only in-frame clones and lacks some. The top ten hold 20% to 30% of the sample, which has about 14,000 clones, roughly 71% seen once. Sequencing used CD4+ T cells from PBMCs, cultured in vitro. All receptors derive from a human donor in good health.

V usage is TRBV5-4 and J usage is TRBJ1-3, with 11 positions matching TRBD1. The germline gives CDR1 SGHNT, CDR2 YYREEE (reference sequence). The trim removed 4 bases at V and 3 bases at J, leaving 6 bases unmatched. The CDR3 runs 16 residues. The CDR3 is CASSRTGGRGGNTIYF. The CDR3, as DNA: TGTGCCAGCAGCCGGACAGGGGGCAGGGGTGGAAACACCATATATTTT.

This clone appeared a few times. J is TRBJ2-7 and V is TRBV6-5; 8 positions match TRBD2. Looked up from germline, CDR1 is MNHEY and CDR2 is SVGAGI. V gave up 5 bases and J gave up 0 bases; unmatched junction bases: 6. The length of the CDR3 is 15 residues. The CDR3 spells CASSNSGASSYEQYF. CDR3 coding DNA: TGTGCCAGCAGTAATAGCGGGGCGAGCTCCTACGAGCAGTACTTC.

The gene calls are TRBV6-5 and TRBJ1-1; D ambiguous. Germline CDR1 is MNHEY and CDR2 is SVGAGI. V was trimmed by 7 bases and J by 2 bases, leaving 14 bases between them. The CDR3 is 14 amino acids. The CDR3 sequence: CASTRTVENTEAFF. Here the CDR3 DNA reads TGTGCCAGCACCCGGACGGTAGAAAACACTGAAGCTTTCTTT.

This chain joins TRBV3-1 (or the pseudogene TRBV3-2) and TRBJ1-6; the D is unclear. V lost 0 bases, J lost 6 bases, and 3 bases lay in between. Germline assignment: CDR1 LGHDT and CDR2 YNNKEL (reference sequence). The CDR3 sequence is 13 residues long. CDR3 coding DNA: TGTGCCAGCAGCCAAGAGCCTAATTCACCCCTCCACTTT. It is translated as CASSQEPNSPLHF.

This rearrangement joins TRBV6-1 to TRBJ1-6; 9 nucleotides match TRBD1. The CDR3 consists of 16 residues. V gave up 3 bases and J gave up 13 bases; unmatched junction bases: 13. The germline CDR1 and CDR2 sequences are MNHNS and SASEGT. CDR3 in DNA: TGTGCCAGCAGTGATCTCAAGACAGGGGGGTCGGCTCCCCTCCACTTT. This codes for CASSDLKTGGSAPLHF.

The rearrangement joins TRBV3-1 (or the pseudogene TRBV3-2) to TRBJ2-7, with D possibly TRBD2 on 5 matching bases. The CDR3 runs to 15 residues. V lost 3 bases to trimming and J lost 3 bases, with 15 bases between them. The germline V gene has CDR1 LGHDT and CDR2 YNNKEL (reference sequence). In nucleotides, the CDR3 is TGTGCCAGCAGCCATACTCCCGAGGGTTTCTACGAGCAGTACTTC. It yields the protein CASSHTPEGFYEQYF.

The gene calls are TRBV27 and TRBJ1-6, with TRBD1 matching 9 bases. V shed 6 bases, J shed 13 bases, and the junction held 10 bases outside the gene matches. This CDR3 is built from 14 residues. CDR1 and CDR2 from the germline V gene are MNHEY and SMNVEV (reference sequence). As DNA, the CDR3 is TGTGCCAGCAGCTTAAGGGACAGGGAGATGCCCCTCCACTTT. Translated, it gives CASSLRDREMPLHF.

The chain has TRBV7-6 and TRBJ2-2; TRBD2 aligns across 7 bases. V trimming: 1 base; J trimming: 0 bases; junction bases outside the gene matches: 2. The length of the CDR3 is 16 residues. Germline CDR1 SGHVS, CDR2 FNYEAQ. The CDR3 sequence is CASSLGGLPNTGELFF. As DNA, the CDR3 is TGTGCCAGCAGCTTAGGGGGACTACCGAACACCGGGGAGCTGTTTTTT.

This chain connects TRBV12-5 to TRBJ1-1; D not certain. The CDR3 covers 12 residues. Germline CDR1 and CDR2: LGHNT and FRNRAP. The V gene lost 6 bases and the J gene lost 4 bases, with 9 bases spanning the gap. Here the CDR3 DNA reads TGTGCTAGTGGCGGGGTATTCACTGAAGCTTTCTTT. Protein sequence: CASGGVFTEAFF.

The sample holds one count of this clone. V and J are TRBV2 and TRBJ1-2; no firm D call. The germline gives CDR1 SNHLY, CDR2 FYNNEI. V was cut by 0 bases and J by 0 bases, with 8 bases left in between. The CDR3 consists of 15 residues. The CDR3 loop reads CASSEAGTTNYGYTF. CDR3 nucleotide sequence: TGTGCCAGCAGTGAAGCGGGTACCACTAACTATGGCTACACCTTC. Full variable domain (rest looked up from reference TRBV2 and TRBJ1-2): EPEVTQTPSHQVTQMGQEVILRCVPISNHLYFYWYRQILGQKVEFLVSFYNNEISEKSEIFDDQFSVERPDGSNFTLKIRSTKLEDSAMYFCASSEAGTTNYGYTFGSGTRLTVV.

The CDR3: CAWRGLAGVGEQYF. CDR3 DNA: TGTGCCTGGAGGGGGCTAGCGGGAGTGGGTGAGCAGTACTTC. V and J are TRBV30 and TRBJ2-7; 10 positions agree with TRBD2. The CDR3 has 14 residues. Looked up from germline, CDR1 is GTSNPN and CDR2 is SVGIG (reference sequence). J gave up 7 bases and V 3 bases, and 9 bases lay outside the gene matches.